The next 11 T cell receptor beta chains were all read from a single sample in a study of blood T cell repertoires in COVID-19. Measured with immunoSEQ multiplex PCR; TCRdb has only the in-frame clones, and not every one. This table holds fewer than 500,000 clones, about nine tenths found once. Material for sequencing was PBMCs or T cells enriched from blood (not recorded which). These receptors were collected from a woman between 18 and 29 years old who had recovered from COVID-19.

The chain links TRBV19 to TRBJ1-5; D might be TRBD1 (6 bases). This CDR3 contains 14 residues. V was shortened by 8 bases and J by 0 bases, with 11 bases between the two germline ends. The germline CDR1 and CDR2 sequences are LNHDA and SQIVND (reference sequence). CDR3 nucleotide sequence: TGTGCCAGTGGCGCAGGGGTTAGCAATCAGCCCCAGCATTTT. This codes for CASGAGVSNQPQHF.

The genes are TRBV5-8 and TRBJ1-2; 7 bases fit TRBD1. The CDR3 extends over 17 amino acids. Per the germline V gene, CDR1 is SGHTS and CDR2 is YDEGEE. Losses at the gene ends were 1 base for V and 1 base for J; bases not matched to a gene: 10. CDR3 DNA sequence: TGTGCCAGCAGCTTGACAGGGGACCCTTCTATTAACTATGGCTACACCTTC. Translated: CASSLTGDPSINYGYTF.

In this sample, this clone turned up once. The chain is built from TRBV12-3 or TRBV12-4 and TRBJ1-2; D is unclear. With 8 bases removed from V and 8 bases from J, the gap between germline ends came to 18 bases. The CDR3 runs 13 residues. Here the CDR3 reads CASYLVGENGYTF. DNA for the CDR3: TGTGCCAGCTATCTGGTCGGTGAGAACGGCTACACCTTC.

The V call is TRBV6-2 or TRBV6-3, the J call TRBJ1-1, with D tentatively TRBD1 (6 bases). V was cut by 2 bases and J by 5 bases, with 15 bases left in between. Germline lookup yields CDR1 MNHEY and CDR2 SVGEGT. This CDR3 is built from 15 residues. The CDR3 sequence is CASSYGGLTRTEAFF. The DNA of the CDR3 is TGTGCCAGCAGTTACGGGGGCCTTACCCGAACTGAAGCTTTCTTT.

This clone is a singleton in its sample. The chain joins TRBV2 to TRBJ2-5, with a tentative D call TRBD1 (5 bases). The germline V gene has CDR1 SNHLY and CDR2 FYNNEI. The CDR3 contains 9 residues. V was cut by 4 bases and J by 14 bases, with 8 bases left in between. CDR3 sequence: CASSAWGYF. The CDR3 DNA follows: TGTGCCAGCAGTGCTTGGGGCTACTTC.

The V call is TRBV12-3 or TRBV12-4, the J call TRBJ1-1, with D possibly being TRBD1 (5 bases). The CDR3 consists of 13 residues. V dropped 5 bases and J dropped 8 bases, with 15 bases sitting between them. CDR3 protein: CASSPGRFDEAFF. The CDR3 nucleotides read TGTGCCAGCAGTCCAGGGAGGTTCGACGAAGCTTTCTTT.

The gene calls are TRBV7-2 and TRBJ2-5, with a tentative D call TRBD2 (6 bases). V lost 1 base to trimming and J lost 4 bases, with 10 bases between them. This CDR3 comprises 14 residues. Germline CDR1 is SGHTA and CDR2 is FQGNSA. The CDR3 bases are TGTGCCAGCAGCTTAGACAGGAGGGGAGAGACCCAGTACTTC. Protein: CASSLDRRGETQYF. The full variable domain, with the rest looked up from reference TRBV7-2 and TRBJ2-5, is GAGVSQSPSNKVTEKGKDVELRCDPISGHTALYWYRQSLGQGLEFLIYFQGNSAPDKSGLPSDRFSAERTGGSVSTLTIQRTQQEDSAVYLCASSLDRRGETQYFGPGTRLLVL.

This clone was recorded a few times. The V call is TRBV10-2, the J call TRBJ2-1, with D possibly matching TRBD2 (6 bases). The CDR3 has 14 residues. Germline CDR1 and CDR2: WSHSY and SAAADI. Trimming removed 6 bases from V and 2 bases from J, with 11 bases in between. CDR3 region: CASRVTSPYNEQFF. The CDR3 DNA reads TGCGCCAGCAGGGTTACTAGCCCCTACAATGAGCAGTTCTTC.

The chain joins TRBV18 to TRBJ1-3; D unclear. V was shortened by 3 bases and J by 2 bases, with 8 bases between the two germline ends. Germline CDR1 KGHSH, CDR2 LQKENI. This CDR3 contains 14 residues. The CDR3 is CASSPAGTGNTIYF. CDR3 DNA: TGTGCCAGCTCACCGGCCGGGACTGGAAACACCATATATTTT.

This rearrangement joins TRBV7-9 to TRBJ1-1; 8 bases match TRBD1. The germline V gene encodes CDR1 SEHNR and CDR2 FQNEAQ (reference sequence). This CDR3 is built from 16 residues. V was pared by 4 bases and J by 1 base, with 8 bases of the junction left unmatched. The CDR3 sequence: CASSSTTGGTNTEAFF. Written as DNA, the CDR3 is TGTGCCAGCAGCTCTACTACAGGGGGTACGAACACTGAAGCTTTCTTT.

The chain employs TRBV24-1 and TRBJ2-3; TRBD2 might be the D (6 bases). The length of the CDR3 is 17 residues. Germline V CDR1 and CDR2: KGHDR, SFDVKD. V shed 9 bases and J shed 1 base, with 22 bases lying between them. This CDR3 is CATSPHGWGGGTDTQYF. CDR3 in DNA: TGTGCCACCTCCCCTCACGGTTGGGGCGGGGGCACAGATACGCAGTATTTT.